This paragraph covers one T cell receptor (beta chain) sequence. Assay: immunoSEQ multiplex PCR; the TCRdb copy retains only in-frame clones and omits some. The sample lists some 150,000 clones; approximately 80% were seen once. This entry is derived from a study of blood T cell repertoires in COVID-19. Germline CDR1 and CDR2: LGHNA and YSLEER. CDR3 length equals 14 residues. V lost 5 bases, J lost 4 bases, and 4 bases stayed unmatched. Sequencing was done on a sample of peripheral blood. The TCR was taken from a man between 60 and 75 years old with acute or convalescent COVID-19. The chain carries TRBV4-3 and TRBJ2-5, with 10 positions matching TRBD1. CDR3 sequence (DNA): TGCGCCAGCAGCGTCCGGGACAGGGGAGAGACCCAGTACTTC. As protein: CASSVRDRGETQYF.